Described below is a single TCR beta chain sequence and its context. TCRdb fed the 5' RACE reads into MiXCR, producing one record per CDR3 protein. This sample has 110,000 or so distinct CDR3 sequences; 20% to 25% occur once, and the top ten carry about 42%. The data stem from a study of T-cell memory formation after mild COVID-19. Germline CDR1 is SNHLY and CDR2 is FYNNEI. The CDR3 is 14 residues long. V was pared by 5 bases and J by 0 bases, with 11 bases between. The chain recombines TRBV2 with TRBJ2-7; weak D call: TRBD2 (5 bases). Specimen: PBMCs or a T cell subset sorted from them (not recorded which). The receptor comes from a man younger than 30 who had mild COVID-19 (a few samples of this study predate the infection). Cell type and time point are not known. This chain's CDR3 is CASSFQRNSYEQYF. The DNA of the CDR3 is TGTGCCAGCAGTTTCCAGCGGAACTCCTACGAGCAGTACTTC.